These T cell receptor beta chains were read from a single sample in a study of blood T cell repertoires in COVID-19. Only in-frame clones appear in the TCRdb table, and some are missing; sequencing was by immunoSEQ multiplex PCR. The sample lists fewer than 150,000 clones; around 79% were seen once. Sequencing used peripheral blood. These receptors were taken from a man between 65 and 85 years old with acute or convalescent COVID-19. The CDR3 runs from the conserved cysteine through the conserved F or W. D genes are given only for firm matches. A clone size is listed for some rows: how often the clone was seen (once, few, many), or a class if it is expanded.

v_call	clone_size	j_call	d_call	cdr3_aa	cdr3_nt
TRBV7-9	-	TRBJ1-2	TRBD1	CASSDPGQGLDGYTF	TGTGCCAGCAGCGACCCGGGACAGGGACTTGATGGCTACACCTTC
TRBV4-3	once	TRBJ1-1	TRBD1	CASSATDRENTEAFF	TGCGCCAGCAGCGCAACCGACAGGGAAAACACTGAAGCTTTCTTT
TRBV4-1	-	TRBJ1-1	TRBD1	CASSPRQGYAASMNTEAFF	TGCGCCAGCAGCCCTCGACAGGGGTACGCCGCGTCTATGAACACTGAAGCTTTCTTT
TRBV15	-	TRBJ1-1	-	CATSSPTGTTNTEAFF	TGTGCCACCAGCAGCCCGACAGGAACTACGAACACTGAAGCTTTCTTT
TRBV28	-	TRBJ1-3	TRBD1	CASGQTGSNTIYF	TGTGCCAGCGGTCAGACAGGGAGTAACACCATATATTTT
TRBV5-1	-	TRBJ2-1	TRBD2	CASNGVAGNEQFF	TGCGCCAGCAATGGGGTAGCGGGGAATGAGCAGTTCTTC
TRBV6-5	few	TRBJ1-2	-	CASNRGGIGAYGYTF	TGTGCCAGCAATAGGGGCGGAATAGGGGCTTATGGCTACACCTTC
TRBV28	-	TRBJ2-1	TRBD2	CASSLERGLRNEQFF	TGTGCCAGCAGTTTGGAGCGGGGGCTGCGCAATGAGCAGTTCTTC
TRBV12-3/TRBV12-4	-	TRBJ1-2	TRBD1	CASQTGQGRGYTF	TGTGCCAGTCAAACGGGACAGGGGCGCGGCTACACCTTC
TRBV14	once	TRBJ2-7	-	CASSPGRTVEQYF	TGTGCCAGCAGCCCGGGAAGGACAGTCGAGCAGTACTTC
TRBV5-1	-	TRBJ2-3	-	CASSIISTDTQYF	TGCGCCAGCAGCATAATCAGCACAGATACGCAGTATTTT
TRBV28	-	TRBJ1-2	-	CASSPIASYGYTF	TGTGCCAGCAGCCCCATAGCCTCCTATGGCTACACCTTC
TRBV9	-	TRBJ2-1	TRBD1	CASTEAGQGFNEQFF	TGTGCCAGCACCGAGGCGGGACAGGGTTTCAATGAGCAGTTCTTC
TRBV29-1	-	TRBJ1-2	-	CSVEVVGVGYGYTF	TGCAGCGTTGAAGTAGTCGGGGTAGGGTATGGCTACACCTTC
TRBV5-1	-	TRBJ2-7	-	CASSLAPGASYEQYF	TGCGCCAGCAGCTTGGCACCAGGGGCCAGTTACGAGCAGTACTTC
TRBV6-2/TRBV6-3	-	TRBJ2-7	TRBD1	CASSSQGALLYEQYF	TGTGCCAGCAGTTCACAGGGGGCACTACTCTACGAGCAGTACTTC
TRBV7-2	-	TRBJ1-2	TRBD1	CASSTEGSGTGVSGGYTF	TGTGCCAGCAGCACCGAGGGGTCGGGGACAGGGGTCTCCGGAGGCTACACCTTC
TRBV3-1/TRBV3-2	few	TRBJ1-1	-	CASSQERGNTEAFF	TGTGCCAGCAGCCAAGAAAGGGGGAACACTGAAGCTTTCTTT
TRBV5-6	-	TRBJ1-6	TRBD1	CASSQLQGNSYNSPLHF	TGTGCCAGCAGCCAATTACAGGGGAACTCCTATAATTCACCCCTCCACTTT
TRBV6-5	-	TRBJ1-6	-	CASGRQVYNSPLHF	TGTGCCAGCGGACGACAGGTTTATAATTCACCCCTCCACTTT
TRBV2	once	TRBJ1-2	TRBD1	CASRGQVEYYGYTF	TGTGCCAGCAGGGGACAGGTTGAGTACTATGGCTACACCTTC
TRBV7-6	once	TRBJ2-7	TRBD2	CASSLGLAGEISYEQYF	TGTGCCAGCAGCTTAGGACTAGCGGGGGAAATCTCCTACGAGCAGTACTTC
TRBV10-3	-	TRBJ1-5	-	CAISEAGGNQPQHF	TGTGCCATCAGTGAAGCAGGGGGCAATCAGCCCCAGCATTTT
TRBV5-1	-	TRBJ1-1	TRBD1	CASSRGQGVGDRPSAFF	TGCGCCAGCAGCCGCGGACAGGGTGTTGGCGATAGGCCCTCCGCTTTCTTT
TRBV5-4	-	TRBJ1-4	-	CASSPELEGKKLFF	TGTGCCAGCAGCCCCGAGTTGGAGGGCAAAAAACTGTTTTTT
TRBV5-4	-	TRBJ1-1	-	CASSLPGVTEAFF	TGTGCCAGCAGCTTACCCGGGGTAACTGAAGCTTTCTTT
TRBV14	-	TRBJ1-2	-	CASSRGLIYGYTF	TGTGCCAGCAGCCGGGGACTGATTTATGGCTACACCTTC
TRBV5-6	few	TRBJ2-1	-	CASSPPISDNEQFF	TGTGCCAGCAGCCCCCCAATTTCGGACAATGAGCAGTTCTTC
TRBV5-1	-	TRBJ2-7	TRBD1	CANQTGQPYEQYF	TGCGCCAACCAGACAGGGCAGCCTTACGAGCAGTACTTC
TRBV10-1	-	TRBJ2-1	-	CASSDLGENGGHYNEQFF	TGCGCCAGCAGTGATCTGGGGGAAAACGGGGGGCACTACAATGAGCAGTTCTTC
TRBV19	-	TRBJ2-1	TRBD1	CASQPVGTGVNEQFF	TGTGCCAGCCAGCCCGTCGGGACAGGGGTGAATGAGCAGTTCTTC
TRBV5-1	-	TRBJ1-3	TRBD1	CASSLDRGDTIYF	TGCGCCAGCAGCCTTGACAGGGGGGACACCATATATTTT
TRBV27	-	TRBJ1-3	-	CASRRYSSGLSSGNTIYF	TGTGCCAGCCGAAGATATTCCTCAGGGCTTTCCTCTGGAAACACCATATATTTT
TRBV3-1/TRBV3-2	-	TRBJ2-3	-	CASRFGTDTQYF	TGTGCCAGCCGGTTCGGCACAGATACGCAGTATTTT
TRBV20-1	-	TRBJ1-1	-	CRAGEYTEAFF	TGCAGGGCCGGGGAGTACACTGAAGCTTTCTTT
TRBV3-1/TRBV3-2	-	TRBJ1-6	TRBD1	CASSPDGTGSSPLHF	TGTGCCAGCAGCCCAGACGGGACAGGGTCCTCACCCCTCCACTTT
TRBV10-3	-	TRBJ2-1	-	CAISSDRSSYNEQFF	TGTGCCATCAGCTCAGACAGGAGCTCCTACAATGAGCAGTTCTTC
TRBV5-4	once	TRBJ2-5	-	CASLRGQLKPQETQYF	TGTGCCTCTCTAAGGGGCCAGCTAAAACCTCAGGAGACCCAGTACTTC
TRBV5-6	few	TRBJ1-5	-	CASSFGDRGSNQPQHF	TGTGCCAGCAGCTTTGGGGATAGGGGAAGCAATCAGCCCCAGCATTTT
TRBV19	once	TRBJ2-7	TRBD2	CASSIDGSGRVYEQYF	TGTGCCAGTAGTATCGATGGCTCGGGGAGGGTTTACGAGCAGTACTTC
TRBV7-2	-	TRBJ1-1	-	CASSFYESTEAFF	TGTGCCAGCAGCTTCTATGAGAGTACTGAAGCTTTCTTT
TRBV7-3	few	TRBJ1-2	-	CASSLLGLDYGYTF	TGTGCCAGCAGCTTGTTGGGGCTTGACTATGGCTACACCTTC
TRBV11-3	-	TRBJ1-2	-	CASSLGSTTNYGYTF	TGTGCCAGCAGCTTAGGGAGTACCACCAACTATGGCTACACCTTC
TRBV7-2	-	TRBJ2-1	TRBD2	CASSARTSGLGEQFF	TGTGCCAGCAGCGCCCGGACTAGCGGCCTGGGGGAGCAGTTCTTC
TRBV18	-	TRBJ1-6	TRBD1	CASSPMITGTGNNSPLHF	TGTGCCAGCTCACCAATGATAACCGGGACAGGGAACAATTCACCCCTCCACTTT
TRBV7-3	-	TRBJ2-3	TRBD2	CASSPNEWRGGRPDTQYF	TGTGCCAGCAGCCCGAACGAATGGCGGGGGGGCCGCCCAGATACGCAGTATTTT
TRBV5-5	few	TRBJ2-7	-	CASSLATNTYEQYF	TGTGCCAGCAGCTTAGCCACTAACACCTACGAGCAGTACTTC
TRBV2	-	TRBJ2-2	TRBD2	CASRETSGRNTGELFF	TGTGCCAGCAGGGAAACTAGCGGGAGGAACACCGGGGAGCTGTTTTTT
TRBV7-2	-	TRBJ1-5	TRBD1	CASSFRGQNNQPQHF	TGTGCCAGCAGCTTTCGGGGACAGAACAATCAGCCCCAGCATTTT
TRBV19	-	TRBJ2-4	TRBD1	CASATGVLENIQYF	TGTGCCAGTGCGACAGGGGTTTTAGAAAACATTCAGTACTTC